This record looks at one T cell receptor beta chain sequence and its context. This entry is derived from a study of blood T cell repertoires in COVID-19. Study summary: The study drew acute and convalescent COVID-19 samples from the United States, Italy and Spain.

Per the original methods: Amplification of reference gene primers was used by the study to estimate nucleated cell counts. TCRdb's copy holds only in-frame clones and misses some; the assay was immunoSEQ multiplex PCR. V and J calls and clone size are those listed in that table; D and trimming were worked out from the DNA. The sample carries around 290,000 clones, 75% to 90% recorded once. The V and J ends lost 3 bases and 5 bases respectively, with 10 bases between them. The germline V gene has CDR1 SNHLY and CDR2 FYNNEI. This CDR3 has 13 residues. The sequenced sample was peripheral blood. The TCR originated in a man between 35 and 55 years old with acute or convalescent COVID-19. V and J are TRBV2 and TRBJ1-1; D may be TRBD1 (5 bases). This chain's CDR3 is CASSDGAGTEAFF. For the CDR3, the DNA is TGTGCCAGCAGTGATGGGGCCGGGACTGAAGCTTTCTTT.